This passage covers 21 T cell receptor beta chains from one sample sequenced in a study of cytomegalovirus exposure and HLA in healthy donors (dated 2017 in TCRdb). Receptor amplification or capture employed the immunoSEQ multiplex PCR assay. For the multiplex PCR, a mixture combining 60 forward primers for TCR Vbeta segments and 13 reverse primers for TCR Jbeta segments was used. Not all clones reach the TCRdb copy of this immuneACCESS table, which keeps in-frame sequences only. Checked studies attribute under half of the gap to unresolved V genes and leave the rest unexplained. Across this sample there are more than 100,000 clones, with 83% seen only once. The ten largest clones take up 1.5% of the sample. Material: PBMCs. The receptors here all came from a man aged 35 to 55 in good health and CMV-seronegative.

The rearrangement joins TRBV9 to TRBJ2-2; TRBD1 is a possible D gene (6 bases). Germline CDR1 reads SGDLS; CDR2 reads YYNGEE. V lost 1 base and J lost 1, with 8 bases in between. This CDR3 is built from 15 residues. The CDR3 DNA reads TGTGCCAGCAGCGTACAGGGACAGAACACCGGGGAGCTGTTTTTT. It encodes CASSVQGQNTGELFF.

As DNA, the CDR3 is TGTGCCATCAGTGAGGGGTCCGGGACAGGCAATCAGCCCCAGCATTTT. This codes for CAISEGSGTGNQPQHF. The chain couples TRBV10-3 to TRBJ1-5, with 7 positions matching TRBD1. The J segment lost 2 bases and the V segment lost 2 bases, leaving 6 bases of the junction unmatched. CDR1 is ENHRY, CDR2 SYGVKD, per germline. The CDR3 extends over 16 amino acids.

J is TRBJ2-2 and V is TRBV6-4, with D unclear. The CDR3 length is 15 residues. The V gene's germline CDR1 is MRHNA and CDR2 SNTAGT. V lost 3 bases and J lost 6, with 14 bases in between. CDR3 in amino acids: CASSELAGRPGELFF. CDR3 nucleotide sequence: TGTGCCAGCAGTGAATTGGCAGGCCGGCCCGGGGAGCTGTTTTTT.

The V and J genes are TRBV7-9 and TRBJ2-1; perhaps TRBD1 as D (6 bases). Germline V gene data show CDR1 as SEHNR and CDR2 as FQNEAQ (reference sequence). The CDR3 spans 16 residues. V was clipped by 1 base and J by 4 bases, with 14 bases between them. CDR3 bases: TGTGCCAGCAGCTTAGGGATGGGGGACACTTACAATGAGCAGTTCTTC. Amino acid sequence: CASSLGMGDTYNEQFF.

The V and J genes are TRBV29-1 and TRBJ2-1; TRBD2 matches 14 bases. Germline CDR1 reads SQVTM; CDR2 reads ANQGSEA. Germline trimming cut 7 bases from V and 2 bases from J; bases unmatched to any gene: 7. This CDR3 is built from 16 residues. CDR3 loop: CSATTSGRVTYNEQFF. DNA of the CDR3: TGCAGCGCCACGACTAGCGGGAGGGTTACCTACAATGAGCAGTTCTTC.

CDR3 region: CASSWGPLTDTQYF. The CDR3 DNA reads TGTGCCAGCAGCTGGGGGCCCCTCACAGATACGCAGTATTTT. V gene TRBV14 combines with J gene TRBJ2-3; D is perhaps TRBD1 (6 bases). The germline V gene has CDR1 SGHDN and CDR2 FVKESK. V lost 5 bases to trimming and J lost 2 bases, with 11 bases between them. There are 14 residues in the CDR3.

The rearrangement joins TRBV5-1 to TRBJ1-2; 11 nucleotides line up with TRBD1. Germline V gene sequence: CDR1 SGHRS, CDR2 YFSETQ. J lost 8 bases, V lost 0 bases, and 3 bases had no gene match. This CDR3 comprises 14 residues. The CDR3 loop reads CASSLEGQGGGYTF. CDR3 nucleotide sequence: TGCGCCAGCAGCTTGGAGGGACAGGGGGGAGGCTACACCTTC.

The chain employs TRBV5-8 and TRBJ2-1, with TRBD1 matching over 10 bases. J gave up 7 bases and V 6 bases, and 7 bases lay outside the gene matches. This CDR3 contains 14 residues. Germline lookup yields CDR1 SGHTS and CDR2 YDEGEE. The CDR3, as DNA: TGTGCCAGCAACCTCTGGGACAGGGGTAATGAGCAGTTCTTC. It is translated as CASNLWDRGNEQFF.

The table lists this clone with a count of one. The V gene is TRBV7-3, the J gene TRBJ2-5; D may be TRBD2 (6 bases). Germline V lookup: CDR1 SGHTA, CDR2 FQGTGA. The V end lost 2 bases, the J end lost 6 bases, and 16 bases lay between the germline ends. The CDR3 contains 15 residues. The CDR3 DNA follows: TGTGCCAGCAGCTTAGGAGGCGTTGGGGGGAAGACCCAGTACTTC. This sequence encodes CASSLGGVGGKTQYF. The whole variable domain, filled in from reference TRBV7-3 and TRBJ2-5, reads GAGVSQTPSNKVTEKGKYVELRCDPISGHTALYWYRQSLGQGPEFLIYFQGTGAADDSGLPNDRFFAVRPEGSVSTLKIQRTERGDSAVYLCASSLGGVGGKTQYFGPGTRLLVL.

The chain carries TRBV9 and TRBJ2-2; D not resolved. Germline V gene lookup returns CDR1 SGDLS and CDR2 YYNGEE. CDR3 length equals 12 residues. The V gene lost 2 bases and the J gene lost 7 bases, with 6 bases spanning the gap. The CDR3 here is CASSVLIGELFF. CDR3 DNA sequence: TGTGCCAGCAGCGTCCTTATCGGGGAGCTGTTTTTT.

The CDR3 spells CASSLGPIPNTEAFF. The CDR3 DNA is TGCGCCAGCAGCTTGGGTCCCATCCCCAACACTGAAGCTTTCTTT. The chain joins TRBV5-1 to TRBJ1-1; the D is unclear. V was cut by 0 bases and J by 2 bases, with 11 bases left in between. CDR3 length: 15 amino acids. Germline CDR1 SGHRS, CDR2 YFSETQ.

Only one count was recorded for this clone. The chain joins TRBV7-8 to TRBJ2-5; 7 nucleotides align to TRBD2. The CDR3 spans 17 residues. Trimming at V came to 1 base and at J to 3 bases, leaving 11 bases not matched to a gene. The V gene's germline CDR1 is SGHVS and CDR2 FQNEAQ. CDR3 DNA sequence: TGTGCCAGCAGCTTAGTCGGGCCTGAGCGGGAAAAAGAGACCCAGTACTTC. Residues: CASSLVGPEREKETQYF.

Concerning this clone itself: At one of its ends the junction is not consistent with the germline gene, which may arise from a read error. The V and J genes are TRBV7-7 and TRBJ2-3; 12 bases are a match to TRBD2. The germline V gene encodes CDR1 SSHAT and CDR2 FNYEAQ (reference sequence). The CDR3 loop spans 16 amino acids. For the CDR3, the DNA is TGTGCTAGCAGCTTAGCACTAGCGGGGGGATCAGATACGCAGTATTTT. Encoded protein: CASSLALAGGSDTQYF.

The chain uses TRBV19 and TRBJ2-1, with D maybe TRBD2 (6 bases). The CDR3 sequence is 15 residues long. CDR1 is LNHDA, CDR2 SQIVND, per germline (reference sequence). V was cut by 7 bases and J by 7 bases, with 20 bases left in between. The CDR3 sequence: CASTALRAGRNEQFF. CDR3 nucleotides: TGTGCCAGTACCGCACTAAGAGCGGGCAGGAATGAGCAGTTCTTC.

This clone was found a few times. The J gene is TRBJ2-1, the V gene TRBV11-3; a weak D match, TRBD1 (5 bases). Germline assignment: CDR1 SGHNT and CDR2 YENEEA. V lost 4 bases and J 8 bases, leaving 12 bases between the germline ends. The CDR3 loop spans 13 amino acids. In nucleotides, the CDR3 is TGTGCCAGCAGCTGGCAGGGTAGCTATGAGCAGTTCTTC. It yields the protein CASSWQGSYEQFF.

DNA for the CDR3: TGTGCCAGCAGCAGCGCAGGGGGTAGAGGCTACACCTTC. Protein product: CASSSAGGRGYTF. The chain has TRBV5-6 and TRBJ1-2; 7 nucleotides line up with TRBD1. V lost 4 bases and J lost 8; bases outside the gene matches: 8. There are 13 residues in the CDR3. Per the germline V gene, CDR1 is SGHDT and CDR2 is YYEEEE.

This rearrangement joins TRBV4-1 to TRBJ1-2; possible D gene TRBD1, 5 bases. CDR1 is MGHRA and CDR2 is YSYEKL in the germline V gene. CDR3 size: 13 residues. With 4 bases removed from V and 0 bases from J, the gap between germline ends came to 6 bases. The CDR3 protein is CASSRGANYGYTF. CDR3 DNA sequence: TGCGCCAGCAGCCGGGGGGCTAACTATGGCTACACCTTC.

The table lists this clone with a few counts. The gene calls are TRBV28 and TRBJ1-2; the D gene is possibly TRBD1 (5 bases). The CDR3 has 13 amino acids. Trimming removed 5 bases at V and 7 bases at J, with 14 bases between. From germline, CDR1 is MDHEN and CDR2 SYDVKM. In DNA form, the CDR3 reads TGTGCCAGCAGTCCCGGTGGGGGAGGTGGCTACACCTTC. Its protein is CASSPGGGGGYTF.

This clone was seen just once. J is TRBJ2-3 and V is TRBV6-6; tentative D call: TRBD2 (6 bases). The germline gives CDR1 MNHNY, CDR2 SVGAGI (reference sequence). V was clipped by 2 bases and J by 6 bases, with 12 bases between them. The CDR3 runs to 14 residues. CDR3 sequence: CASSYAGTLDTQYF. CDR3 in DNA: TGTGCCAGCAGTTACGCCGGGACTCTTGATACGCAGTATTTT.

This clone was seen only once. This chain connects TRBV7-2 to TRBJ2-1, with 9 bases that match TRBD2. Per germline, CDR1 SGHTA and CDR2 FQGNSA. The length of the CDR3 is 15 residues. The junction had 5 bases not matched to a gene; V was cut back by 6 bases and J by 2 bases. CDR3 in DNA: TGTGCCAGCAGGCGTGCGGGGGGGGCCTACAATGAGCAGTTCTTC. Translation: CASRRAGGAYNEQFF.

The chain uses TRBV9 and TRBJ2-6, with 14 nucleotides matching TRBD2. V was pared by 3 bases and J by 3 bases, with 5 bases of the junction left unmatched. The germline gives CDR1 SGDLS, CDR2 YYNGEE. The length of the CDR3 is 18 residues. CDR3 DNA sequence: TGTGCCAGCAGCGGACCGGGACTAGCGGGAGTTGGGGCCAACGTCCTGACTTTC. As protein: CASSGPGLAGVGANVLTF.